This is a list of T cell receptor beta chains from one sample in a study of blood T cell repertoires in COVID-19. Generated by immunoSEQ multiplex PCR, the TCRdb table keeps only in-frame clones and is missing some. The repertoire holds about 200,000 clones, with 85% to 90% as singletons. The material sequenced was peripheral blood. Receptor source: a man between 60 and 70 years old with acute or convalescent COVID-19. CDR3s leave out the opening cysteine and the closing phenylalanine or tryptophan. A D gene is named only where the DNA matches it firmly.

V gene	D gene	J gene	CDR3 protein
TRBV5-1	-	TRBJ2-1	ASSSRGGGSDEQF
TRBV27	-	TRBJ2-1	ASSFEAGGPGEQF
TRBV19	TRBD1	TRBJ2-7	ASSWTGGEQY
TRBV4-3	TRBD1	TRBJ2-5	ASSRQQGAGETQY
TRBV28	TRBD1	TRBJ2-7	ASSSITGTGGLYEQY
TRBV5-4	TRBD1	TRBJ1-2	ASSLAAGAGGAYGYT
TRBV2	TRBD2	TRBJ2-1	ASTDLAGAYNEQF
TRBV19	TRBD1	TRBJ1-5	ASSTTGGGNQPQH
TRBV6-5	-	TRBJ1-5	ASSPAGTRNQPQH
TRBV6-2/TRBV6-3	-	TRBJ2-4	ASSYPPGARPGIQY
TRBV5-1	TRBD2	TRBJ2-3	ASSSRTGRGGPPDTQY
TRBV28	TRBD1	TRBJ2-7	ASSLDRVGTYEQY
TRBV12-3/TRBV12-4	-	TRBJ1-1	ASSYNMNTEAF
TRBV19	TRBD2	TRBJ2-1	ASSPGGSGGRDEQF